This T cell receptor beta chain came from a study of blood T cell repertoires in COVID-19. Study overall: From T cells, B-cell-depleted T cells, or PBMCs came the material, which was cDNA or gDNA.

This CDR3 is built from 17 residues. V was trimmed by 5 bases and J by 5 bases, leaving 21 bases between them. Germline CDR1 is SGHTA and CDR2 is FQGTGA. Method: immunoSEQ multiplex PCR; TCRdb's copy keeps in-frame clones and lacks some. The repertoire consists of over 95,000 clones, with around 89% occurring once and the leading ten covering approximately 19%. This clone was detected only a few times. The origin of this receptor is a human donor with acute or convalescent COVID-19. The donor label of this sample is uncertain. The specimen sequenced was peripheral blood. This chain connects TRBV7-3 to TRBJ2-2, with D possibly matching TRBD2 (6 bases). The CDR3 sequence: CASSRTPHAGGTGELFF. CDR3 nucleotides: TGTGCCAGCAGCCGAACGCCCCATGCTGGGGGGACCGGGGAGCTGTTTTTT. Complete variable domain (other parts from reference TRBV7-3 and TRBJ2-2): GAGVSQTPSNKVTEKGKYVELRCDPISGHTALYWYRQSLGQGPEFLIYFQGTGAADDSGLPNDRFFAVRPEGSVSTLKIQRTERGDSAVYLCASSRTPHAGGTGELFFGEGSRLTVL.